This T cell receptor beta chain was retrieved from a study of human T cells and chemical hapten exposure. This clonotype was seen ten or more times. The antigen is undetermined. Study results and caveats: Counts of TCRs above 1 in 1000 frequency stayed unchanged with DPC sensitization. A positive correlation with patch test score was found for PT1 expanded TCR counts.

TCRdb reanalysed the RACE reads using MiXCR and keeps one entry per CDR3 protein. Of about 56,000 distinct CDR3 sequences detected, 9.3% appear once; the ten largest clones hold 10% to 15%. The V segment lost 1 base and the J segment 9 bases; nucleotides outside the gene matches: 3. From germline, CDR1 is MGHDK and CDR2 SYGVNS. CDR3 size: 15 residues. Time point here: patch test 1, 2 weeks after DPC sensitization. Specified treatment: therapeutic diphenylcyclopropenone sensitization with weekly scalp DPC. The chain joins TRBV25-1 to TRBJ1-6; 10 bases line up with TRBD1. The sequence came from a woman aged 40-49 years with alopecia areata. Some clones in this sample may be carry-over from other donors' samples. Sequencing used whole blood, obtained in connection with sensitization to the hapten diphenylcyclopropenone (DPC). This CDR3 is CASSESGTGASPLHF. DNA for the CDR3: TGTGCCAGCAGTGAATCCGGGACAGGGGCTTCACCCCTCCACTTT.